Listed below are T cell receptor beta chains from one sample, sequenced in a study of breast tumors, draining lymph nodes, adjacent tissues. TCRdb ran MiXCR on the multiplex PCR reads and lists one entry per CDR3 protein. The repertoire holds 70,000 to 85,000 distinct CDR3 sequences, about 21% seen once, with less than 3% in the top ten. The specimen was axillary lymph node tissue. The receptors shown here come from a female donor with breast cancer. Some clones in this sample may be carry-over from other donors' samples. Both conserved end residues are part of each CDR3. A D gene is named only where the DNA matches it firmly. A clone size is listed for some rows: how often the clone was seen (once, few, many), or a class if it is expanded.

clone size: -; V gene: TRBV4-1; J gene: TRBJ2-5; D gene: -; CDR3 protein: CASRNPTKRRAKPQETQYF; CDR3 DNA: TGCGCCAGCAGAAACCCGACTAAACGACGGGCGAAGCCCCAAGAGACCCAGTACTTC
clone size: -; V gene: TRBV20-1; J gene: TRBJ1-6; D gene: -; CDR3 protein: CSARGSRDRSPLHF; CDR3 DNA: TGCAGTGCTAGAGGGTCAAGGGATAGGTCACCCCTCCACTTC
clone size: many; V gene: TRBV20-1; J gene: TRBJ2-5; D gene: -; CDR3 protein: CSAREPRVGETQYF; CDR3 DNA: TGCAGTGCTAGAGAGCCTAGGGTCGGGGAGACCCAGTACTTC
clone size: -; V gene: TRBV28; J gene: TRBJ1-2; D gene: -; CDR3 protein: CASSGQTENYGYAF; CDR3 DNA: TGTGCCAGCAGCGGCCAGACCGAGAACTATGGCTACGCCTTC
clone size: many; V gene: TRBV7-3; J gene: TRBJ2-1; D gene: TRBD2; CDR3 protein: CASSSGTSGPSYNEQFF; CDR3 DNA: TGTGCCAGCAGCTCCGGGACTAGCGGGCCCTCCTACAATGAGCAGTTCTTC
clone size: many; V gene: TRBV6-4; J gene: TRBJ2-3; D gene: TRBD2; CDR3 protein: CASSDGRATDTQYF; CDR3 DNA: TGTGCCAGCAGTGACGGGAGGGCCACAGATACGCAGTATTTT
clone size: many; V gene: TRBV6-6; J gene: TRBJ2-5; D gene: TRBD1; CDR3 protein: CASSDRGEETQYF; CDR3 DNA: TGTGCCAGCAGTGACAGGGGGGAGGAGACCCAGTACTTC
clone size: -; V gene: TRBV20-1; J gene: TRBJ1-1; D gene: -; CDR3 protein: CSATGLKTEAFF; CDR3 DNA: TGCAGTGCGACGGGGCTTAAGACTGAAGCTTTCTTT
clone size: many; V gene: TRBV7-9; J gene: TRBJ2-7; D gene: TRBD2; CDR3 protein: CASSGRSGDSYEQYF; CDR3 DNA: TGTGCCAGCAGCGGCAGGAGCGGGGATTCCTACGAGCAGTACTTC
clone size: -; V gene: TRBV28; J gene: TRBJ2-7; D gene: -; CDR3 protein: CASSFTRAEQYF; CDR3 DNA: TGTGCCAGCAGTTTCACTAGAGCCGAGCAGTACTTC
clone size: many; V gene: TRBV6-6; J gene: TRBJ2-2; D gene: TRBD1; CDR3 protein: CASSYPTGAGELFF; CDR3 DNA: TGTGCCAGCAGTTACCCAACAGGGGCCGGGGAGCTGTTTTTT
clone size: many; V gene: TRBV5-8; J gene: TRBJ2-1; D gene: TRBD2; CDR3 protein: CASSSGLAGEPDNEQFF; CDR3 DNA: TGTGCCAGCAGCTCCGGACTAGCGGGAGAACCGGACAATGAGCAGTTCTTC
clone size: many; V gene: TRBV7-9; J gene: TRBJ2-6; D gene: TRBD1; CDR3 protein: CASSHPGGGGSSGANVLTF; CDR3 DNA: TGTGCCAGCAGCCACCCAGGGGGCGGAGGATCCTCTGGGGCCAACGTCCTGACTTTC
clone size: many; V gene: TRBV11-2; J gene: TRBJ1-4; D gene: -; CDR3 protein: CASSFEGYWFF; CDR3 DNA: TGTGCCAGCAGCTTTGAAGGGTATTGGTTTTTT
clone size: few; V gene: TRBV4-2; J gene: TRBJ2-1; D gene: TRBD2; CDR3 protein: CASSQGGRERDNEQFF; CDR3 DNA: TGTGCCAGCAGCCAAGGGGGGAGGGAGCGGGACAATGAGCAGTTCTTC
clone size: many; V gene: TRBV6-2/TRBV6-3; J gene: TRBJ2-3; D gene: -; CDR3 protein: CASSYDGPSTDTQYF; CDR3 DNA: TGTGCCAGCAGTTACGACGGGCCTAGCACAGATACGCAGTATTTT
clone size: once; V gene: TRBV7-9; J gene: TRBJ1-2; D gene: -; CDR3 protein: CASSFGSQLIYGYTF; CDR3 DNA: TGTGCCAGCAGTTTCGGGAGCCAGCTAATCTATGGCTACACCTTC
clone size: many; V gene: TRBV5-1; J gene: TRBJ2-3; D gene: -; CDR3 protein: CASSLQGGHSTDTQYF; CDR3 DNA: TGCGCCAGCAGCCTTCAGGGTGGGCATAGCACAGATACGCAGTATTTT
clone size: -; V gene: TRBV6-2/TRBV6-3; J gene: TRBJ2-2; D gene: TRBD2; CDR3 protein: CASSYKLAGARTGELFF; CDR3 DNA: TGTGCCAGCAGTTACAAGCTAGCGGGGGCGAGGACCGGGGAGCTGTTTTTT
clone size: many; V gene: TRBV20-1; J gene: TRBJ2-1; D gene: TRBD2; CDR3 protein: CSALRTSGYNEQFF; CDR3 DNA: TGCAGTGCTCTCCGGACTAGCGGATACAATGAGCAGTTCTTC
clone size: many; V gene: TRBV7-9; J gene: TRBJ2-5; D gene: -; CDR3 protein: CASSSLGQETQYF; CDR3 DNA: TGTGCCAGCAGCAGTCTAGGGCAAGAGACCCAGTACTTC
clone size: many; V gene: TRBV7-9; J gene: TRBJ2-7; D gene: -; CDR3 protein: CASSRDGTYEQYF; CDR3 DNA: TGTGCCAGCAGCCGGGACGGAACCTACGAGCAGTACTTC
clone size: many; V gene: TRBV4-2; J gene: TRBJ2-5; D gene: TRBD1; CDR3 protein: CASSTRQGAETQYF; CDR3 DNA: TGTGCCAGCAGCACCCGACAGGGGGCAGAGACCCAGTACTTC
clone size: many; V gene: TRBV5-1; J gene: TRBJ2-2; D gene: -; CDR3 protein: CARTFNLPGELFF; CDR3 DNA: TGCGCCAGGACCTTCAATTTGCCCGGGGAGCTGTTTTTT
clone size: few; V gene: TRBV28; J gene: TRBJ2-1; D gene: TRBD2; CDR3 protein: CASSIGLAGVYNEQFF; CDR3 DNA: TGTGCCAGCAGTATAGGACTAGCGGGAGTCTACAATGAGCAGTTCTTC
clone size: many; V gene: TRBV11-2; J gene: TRBJ2-1; D gene: TRBD2; CDR3 protein: CASSVASGRWNEQFF; CDR3 DNA: TGTGCCAGCAGCGTAGCTAGCGGGAGGTGGAATGAGCAGTTCTTC
clone size: -; V gene: TRBV6-2/TRBV6-3; J gene: TRBJ2-1; D gene: -; CDR3 protein: CATRRANSYNEQFF; CDR3 DNA: TGTGCCACCAGGAGGGCTAACTCCTACAACGAGCAGTTCTTC
clone size: many; V gene: TRBV4-2; J gene: TRBJ2-3; D gene: -; CDR3 protein: CASSQERASGTDTQYF; CDR3 DNA: TGTGCCAGCAGCCAAGAGCGGGCTAGCGGCACAGATACGCAGTATTTT
clone size: many; V gene: TRBV4-2; J gene: TRBJ2-7; D gene: -; CDR3 protein: CASSQARAYEQYF; CDR3 DNA: TGTGCCAGCAGCCAAGCCCGCGCCTACGAGCAGTACTTC
clone size: many; V gene: TRBV20-1; J gene: TRBJ2-3; D gene: -; CDR3 protein: CSARSSEYRTDTQYF; CDR3 DNA: TGCAGTGCTAGGAGCTCCGAGTACCGCACAGATACGCAGTATTTT
clone size: many; V gene: TRBV6-2/TRBV6-3; J gene: TRBJ2-1; D gene: -; CDR3 protein: CASRRYNEQFF; CDR3 DNA: TGTGCCAGCAGAAGGTACAATGAGCAGTTCTTC
clone size: few; V gene: TRBV7-9; J gene: TRBJ2-5; D gene: -; CDR3 protein: CASSSVLETQYF; CDR3 DNA: TGTGCCAGCAGCTCCGTACTGGAGACCCAGTACTTC
clone size: many; V gene: TRBV7-9; J gene: TRBJ2-5; D gene: -; CDR3 protein: CASSLVLAGRETQYF; CDR3 DNA: TGTGCCAGCAGCTTGGTTCTAGCAGGGCGAGAGACCCAGTACTTC
clone size: many; V gene: TRBV5-6; J gene: TRBJ2-3; D gene: TRBD1; CDR3 protein: CASSYPGTGVTDTQYF; CDR3 DNA: TGTGCCAGCAGTTATCCCGGGACAGGAGTCACAGATACGCAGTATTTT
clone size: -; V gene: TRBV28; J gene: TRBJ1-2; D gene: TRBD1; CDR3 protein: CASSSPAGGWYGYTF; CDR3 DNA: TGTGCCAGCAGTTCGCCGGCAGGGGGATGGTATGGCTACACCTTC
clone size: -; V gene: TRBV15; J gene: TRBJ2-1; D gene: -; CDR3 protein: CATSKGWACEQFF; CDR3 DNA: TGTGCCACCAGCAAAGGTTGGGCATGTGAGCAGTTCTTC
clone size: many; V gene: TRBV7-9; J gene: TRBJ2-7; D gene: -; CDR3 protein: CASSLGSYEQYF; CDR3 DNA: TGTGCCAGCAGCTTAGGGTCGTACGAGCAGTACTTC
clone size: many; V gene: TRBV4-2; J gene: TRBJ2-2; D gene: TRBD1; CDR3 protein: CASSPGTVANTGELFF; CDR3 DNA: TGTGCCAGCAGCCCAGGGACAGTTGCCAACACCGGGGAGCTGTTTTTT
clone size: many; V gene: TRBV6-1; J gene: TRBJ2-6; D gene: -; CDR3 protein: CASSEVSGANVLTF; CDR3 DNA: TGTGCCAGCAGTGAAGTCTCTGGGGCCAACGTCCTGACTTTC
clone size: many; V gene: TRBV20-1; J gene: TRBJ2-7; D gene: -; CDR3 protein: CSARDHRVLYEQYF; CDR3 DNA: TGCAGTGCTAGGGATCACAGGGTACTATACGAGCAGTACTTC
clone size: many; V gene: TRBV20-1; J gene: TRBJ2-1; D gene: -; CDR3 protein: CSARGGTLAGEQFF; CDR3 DNA: TGCAGTGCTAGAGGAGGGACTCTGGCTGGTGAGCAGTTCTTC